This T cell receptor (beta chain) was recovered during a study of blood T cell repertoires in COVID-19. Under the authors' procedure: Estimation of nucleated cell counts was performed using reference gene primer amplification. The protocol was immunoSEQ multiplex PCR, while the TCRdb copy is restricted to in-frame clones and leaves out a portion. V and J calls and clone size are copied from that table; D and trimming were computed from the DNA. This repertoire shows over 250,000 clones, around 87% found once; its top ten account for under 2.5%. Sequences were obtained from peripheral blood. The sequence came from a woman aged 45-65 years with acute or convalescent COVID-19.

The CDR3 coding sequence is TGTGCCACCAGTGATTCGTCGGGACAGGGGGCTTACAATGAGCAGTTCTTC. This codes for CATSDSSGQGAYNEQFF. The chain is built from TRBV24-1 and TRBJ2-1; 12 bases are a match to TRBD1. Germline CDR1 reads KGHDR; CDR2 reads SFDVKD. The trim removed 2 bases at V and 4 bases at J, leaving 5 bases unmatched. This CDR3 has 17 amino acids.